This T cell receptor beta chain was sequenced for a study of vaccination effects on CD4 cells after COVID-19. Pools of viral peptides were used by the ViraFEST assay to expand antigen-specific CD4+ T cells ahead of sequencing. Following culture for more than 9 days, CD4+ T cells were isolated. Either the mRNA-1273 or the BNT162b2 vaccine was given to participants as two doses. PBMC cultures contained over 1.5 million cells per well, roughly 10 IU/ml IL-2 and around 9.9 ug/ml peptides. Measured with immunoSEQ multiplex PCR; TCRdb has only the in-frame clones, and not every one. Found here are 20,000 to 25,000 clones, over 70% of them singletons; the top ten hold about 7.8%. This clone has only one observation. Its antigen is not known. Germline lookup yields CDR1 MNHEY and CDR2 SVGAGI. The V gene lost 5 bases and the J gene lost 2 bases, with 9 bases spanning the gap. CDR3 length: 13 amino acids.

The receptor was isolated from a human donor who received a COVID-19 vaccine. This material consisted of CD4+ T cells from PBMCs cultured with SARS-CoV-2 spike peptides, taken after COVID-19 vaccination. The V gene is TRBV6-5, the J gene TRBJ1-2, with a possible D match to TRBD1 (5 bases). CDR3 loop: CASSTGTNYGYTF. Written as DNA, the CDR3 is TGTGCCAGCAGTACCGGGACGAACTATGGCTACACCTTC.